Described below is a single T cell receptor (beta chain) sequence and its context. It lacks a known antigen. No base-level quality is on record; no much larger clone is a single base apart. The junction carries 10 bases between V and J, which are trimmed by 3 bases and 6 bases respectively. From the cysteine through the phenylalanine, the CDR3 covers 13 amino acids. The sequence is cut down to CDR3 DNA, 39 bases in frame from base 1. The germline V gene (reference sequence) yields MNHEY for CDR1 and SMNVEV for CDR2. The donors were healthy, HIV-negative adults who had no recently reported acute infections or vaccinations. Every donor was a Caucasian adult residing in Nashville, Tennessee, USA. CD4+ T cells were enriched by magnetic negative selection, after which naive cells were positively selected on CD45RA and the negative fraction was taken as the memory subset. Blood was collected by leukapheresis, and PBMCs were isolated by Ficoll-Histopaque density gradient centrifugation and then cryopreserved in liquid nitrogen vapor phase. Analytical flow cytometry was used to check the purity and quantity of each magnetically sorted T cell population. Genomic DNA was isolated from each sorted fraction and quantified by UV absorbance on a Nanodrop 2000c.

Using the deep immunoSEQ assay, multiplex PCR amplified TCR CDR3 regions from genomic DNA. Extracted genomic DNA from each cell subset was spread evenly across all wells of several immunoSEQ 96-well plates, with each plate serving as a replicate. For sorted subsets, approximately 200 ng of genomic DNA, equivalent to some 33,000 T cell genomes, went into each replicate PCR. The purified libraries were quantified using a Qubit 3.0 fluorometer, sized with a Bioanalyzer 2100, and then quantified again using the KAPA Library Quantification kit. Each immunoSEQ 96-well plate was sequenced on its own single-read 150-cycle Illumina NextSeq 550 flow cell. Per the source publication's procedure: Because only junctional sequences without quality scores were contained in the immunoSEQ output, filtering matching that applied to full-length reads could not be performed. Sequences were annotated with PyIR, a Python wrapper for IgBLAST v1.9, and V/J genes and CDR3 were assigned using IMGT germline references. Reads were filtered out if the reads had weak V/J assignments (E-value above 1e-6), no CDR3, stop codons, out-of-frame junctions, or ambiguous translated residues. A V3J clonotype was defined by an identical inferred V gene, J gene, and CDR3 amino acid sequence. Percentage overlap between repertoires was computed as shared unique clonotypes divided by the size of the smaller repertoire. Repertoire richness was assessed with RTK rarefaction, the Chao1 estimator, and Recon v2.1 estimates of unobserved clonotypes. OLGA was used to compute generation probabilities for all TCRbeta clonotypes that the gDNA method yielded from several donors. TCRdb mirrors the immuneACCESS table, restricted to in-frame sequences. Some clones are absent from its copies; in checked studies, under half trace to an unresolved V gene, and the reason for the others is unknown. Clone size and V and J calls were adopted from that table, with D and trimming inferred from the DNA. Within this sample are 640,000 or so clones, with more than 70% of them counted one time only. 1.8% of the sample belongs to the ten largest clones.

This record belongs to a study of shared clonotypes between healthy human individuals (dated by TCRdb to 2019 to 2021). Some background on the complete study: The cohort comprised a couple of women and three men aged 18 to 49 years. For each donor, CD4 naive and CD4 memory were each given three plates, CD8 naive was given two plates, and CD8 memory was given one plate. To estimate repertoire size and how much clonotypes are shared between individuals, the study performed deep sequencing of blood TCR repertoires from roughly five healthy adults. Libraries were prepared and TCR repertoires were sequenced by different laboratories using diverse techniques, in order to increase sequencing depth and limit assay-specific biases. Between about 0.9 and 9 billion PBMCs per donor were obtained by leukapheresis.

Broad study findings and their caveats: Pairwise subsampling indicated that sequencing depth was expected to affect the degree of clonotype sharing among donors. The small number of donors limited the genetic and exposure-history diversity represented. Higher generation probabilities were observed for clonotypes shared by all four sorted-subset donors than for non-shared clonotypes. Sampling was restricted to blood, and TCR repertoires in tissues likely differ from the TCR repertoires found in blood. About 5% of naive CD4, 3.5% of naive CD8, about 2.1% of memory CD4, and roughly 0.4% of memory CD8 clonotypes were shared across a handful of donors. Rarefaction of sorted-subset datasets indicated incomplete sequencing despite the large sequencing depth. Larger estimated clonotype richness was generally found for naive subsets than for memory subsets.

The sequenced sample was memory CD4+ T cells sorted from blood. What the cell subset or site label conveys for this sample: CD45RA-negative fraction. This TCR derives from a woman aged 25 to 39 in good health. The chain joins TRBV27 to TRBJ2-3; the D gene cannot be named for sure. The DNA sequence follows: TGTGCCAGCAGTTTTGCACCTATTGATACGCAGTATTTT. It translates to CASSFAPIDTQYF.